This is a list of T cell receptor beta chains from one sample in a study of OX40 agonist ivuxolimab in advanced cancers. Here immunoSEQ multiplex PCR was the method, and the copy in TCRdb shows in-frame clones only, minus some. The sample lists tens of thousands of clones, roughly 94% seen once, with roughly 9.8% in the top ten. Source: CD4+ or CD8+ T cells sorted from blood, taken in a trial of the OX40 agonist ivuxolimab. The receptor set was obtained from an adult with an advanced solid tumor such as melanoma, head and neck, liver or kidney cancer. Each CDR3 is given with its conserved first and last residue. D genes are given only for firm matches. For some rows the clone size is stated as once, few or many, or as a class when expanded; others skip it.

NA,TRBJ2-7,TRBV7-9,NA,TGTGCCAGCAGCTCCGAGGAGGAACCCTCCTACGAGCAGTACTTC,CASSSEEEPSYEQYF
few,TRBJ1-1,TRBV5-8,NA,TGTGCCAGCAGCCTACAGGGCCTACGTGAAGCTTTCTTT,CASSLQGLREAFF
NA,TRBJ2-2,TRBV5-6,NA,TGTGCCAGCAGCTTGGGAGCAAGGGACACCGGGGAGCTGTTTTTT,CASSLGARDTGELFF
NA,TRBJ2-5,TRBV4-1,NA,TGCGCCAGCAGCAGGGGGTTGGAAGAGACCCAGTACTTC,CASSRGLEETQYF
NA,TRBJ2-1,TRBV5-1,TRBD2,TGCGCCAGCAGCTTACTTAGCGGGGACTCCTACAATGAGCAGTTCTTC,CASSLLSGDSYNEQFF
NA,TRBJ2-7,TRBV27,NA,TGTGCCAGCAGTTTAGGTTGGGAGAAGCCGTACGAGCAGTACTTC,CASSLGWEKPYEQYF
NA,TRBJ1-5,TRBV19,NA,TGTGCCAGTAGTATTTCAGGACAGTTAAATCAGCCCCAGCATTTT,CASSISGQLNQPQHF
once,TRBJ2-1,TRBV27,NA,TGTGCCAGCAGTTTATTAGGGATCAATGAGCAGTTCTTC,CASSLLGINEQFF
NA,TRBJ2-2,TRBV7-8,NA,TGTGCCACCTCCCCCTCGTGGACAGTTAACACCGGGGAGCTGTTTTTT,CATSPSWTVNTGELFF
NA,TRBJ2-7,TRBV7-9,TRBD1,TGTGCCAGCAGCTCGGGACAGGGACTGCCTTACGAGCAGTACTTC,CASSSGQGLPYEQYF
NA,TRBJ1-5,TRBV28,NA,TGTGCCAGCAGTAAGGAGAGGGGCTCATATAGCAATCAGCCCCAGCATTTT,CASSKERGSYSNQPQHF
NA,TRBJ1-2,TRBV27,TRBD1,TGTGCCAGCAGTTTTGGACAGGCTTATGGCTACACCTTC,CASSFGQAYGYTF
NA,TRBJ2-1,TRBV7-7,NA,TGTGCCAGCAGCCTCAGCCCAGCGGAAGACAATGAGCAGTTCTTC,CASSLSPAEDNEQFF
NA,TRBJ2-1,TRBV9,TRBD2,TGTGCCAGCACCCTACTAGCGGGAATTACTACAATGAGCGAACAGTTCTTC,CASTLLAGITTMSEQFF
NA,TRBJ1-2,TRBV5-5,NA,TGTGCCAGCAGCTTGGGGGCAGAGACAAACTATGGCTACACCTTC,CASSLGAETNYGYTF
NA,TRBJ2-5,TRBV5-3,TRBD2,TGTGCCAGAAGCTTGGCAGCGGGGCTACTAGGCGAGACCCAGTACTTC,CARSLAAGLLGETQYF
once,TRBJ1-5,TRBV7-8,NA,TGTGCCAGCAGCTTAGCTCCTGGTAGCAATCAGCCCCAGCATTTT,CASSLAPGSNQPQHF
NA,TRBJ1-2,TRBV28,NA,TGTGCCAGCAGTTTGCGGGGGCTACACAAAGACTATGGCTACACCTTC,CASSLRGLHKDYGYTF
NA,TRBJ1-1,TRBV5-8,NA,TGTGCCAGCAGCCGGCGAGTGGACACTGAAGCTTTCTTT,CASSRRVDTEAFF
NA,TRBJ1-1,TRBV19,NA,TGTGCCAGTCGGTTGGGGGGCGGGTCGAACACTGAAGCTTTCTTT,CASRLGGGSNTEAFF
NA,TRBJ2-2,TRBV11-3,TRBD1,TGTGCCAGCAGCGGCCGAGGGACAGGCATCGGGGAGCTGTTTTTT,CASSGRGTGIGELFF
NA,TRBJ2-7,TRBV7-3,NA,TGTGCCAGCAGCGAAGGACTGGGAGGCTACGAGCAGTACTTC,CASSEGLGGYEQYF